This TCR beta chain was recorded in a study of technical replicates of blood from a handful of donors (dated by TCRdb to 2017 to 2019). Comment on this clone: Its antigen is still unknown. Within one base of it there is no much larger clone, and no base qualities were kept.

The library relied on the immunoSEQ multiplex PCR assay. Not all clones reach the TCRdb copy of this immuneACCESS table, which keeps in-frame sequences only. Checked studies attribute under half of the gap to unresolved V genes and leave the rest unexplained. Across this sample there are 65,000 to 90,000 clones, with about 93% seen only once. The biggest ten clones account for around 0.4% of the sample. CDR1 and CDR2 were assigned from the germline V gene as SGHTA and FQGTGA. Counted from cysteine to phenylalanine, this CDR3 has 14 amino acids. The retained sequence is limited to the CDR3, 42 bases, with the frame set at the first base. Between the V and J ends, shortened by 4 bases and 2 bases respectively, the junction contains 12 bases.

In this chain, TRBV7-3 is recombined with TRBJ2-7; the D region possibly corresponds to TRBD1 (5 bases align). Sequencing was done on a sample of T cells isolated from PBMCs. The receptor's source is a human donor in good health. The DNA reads TGTGCCAGCAGCTCCCCAGACAGACCCTACGAGCAGTACTTC. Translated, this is CASSSPDRPYEQYF.